This T cell receptor beta chain was sequenced for a study of cytomegalovirus exposure and HLA in healthy donors. Note on this clone: Its antigen is undetermined.

Regarding the study as a whole: When a later analysis was performed, an Asian-associated ancestry cluster reportedly had fewer N-insertions than the approximately 700-donor mean. 164 TCR beta chains were listed as cytomegalovirus-associated. In terms of immune exposure information, only CMV serostatus was available. Reports indicated that the classifier achieved high specificity and sensitivity in diagnosing cytomegalovirus status.

PCR was performed using 60 Vbeta and 13 Jbeta primers. The repertoire was sequenced with immunoSEQ multiplex PCR; TCRdb's copy has only in-frame clones and lacks some. The data show 62,000 or so clones, about 80% seen once. Trimming stripped 2 bases from V and 0 bases from J, with 8 bases between. In germline, CDR1 is SGHNT, CDR2 YYREEE (reference sequence). CDR3 length: 14 amino acids. Sequenced input: PBMCs. The chain carries TRBV5-4 and TRBJ2-5, with D possibly TRBD1 on 6 matching bases. The clonotype comes from a man in his thirties or forties in good health and CMV-seronegative. Here the CDR3 DNA reads TGTGCCAGCAGCTTACAGGGCTACCAAGAGACCCAGTACTTC. Protein product: CASSLQGYQETQYF. The variable domain in full, completed from reference TRBV5-4 and TRBJ2-5, reads ETGVTQSPTHLIKTRGQQVTLRCSSQSGHNTVSWYQQALGQGPQFIFQYYREEENGRGNFPPRFSGLQFPNYSSELNVNALELDDSALYLCASSLQGYQETQYFGPGTRLLVL.